The sequence of this T cell receptor beta chain was determined in a study of prognosis after radiotherapy for stage I lung cancer. The overall study: Between early 2018 and early 2019, patients with stage I non-small cell lung cancer were enrolled. Broader study findings: Following stereotactic body radiation therapy, unique TCR clone counts fell, with a median of roughly 9,300 versus 7,200. Reportedly, patients with and without metastases differed in TRBV and TRBJ gene usage.

The CDR3 spans 18 residues. Between the trimmed V and J ends, which lost 1 base and 2 bases, there was a span of 17 bases. The germline CDR1 and CDR2 sequences are MDHEN and SYDVKM. Two-round multiplex PCR on genomic DNA was the method by which TCR beta CDR3 was amplified. Every TRBV and TRBJ gene had its own specific primer in first-round PCR. TCRdb reprocessed the multiplex PCR reads with MiXCR, giving one entry per CDR3 protein. The sample has under 50,000 distinct CDR3 sequences, around a quarter seen once. Every member of the patient group was node-negative on CT and PET/CT (none had prior chemotherapy, radiotherapy or other malignancies). In its sample, this clonotype was seen many times. The antigen is not known.

This receptor was identified in a donor over 45 with non-small cell lung cancer. This sequence joins TRBV28 and TRBJ1-4, with unresolved D. Sequenced material: PBMCs, taken before or after stereotactic body radiation therapy (not recorded which). CDR3 in amino acids: CASSLSSHIIGTNEKLFF. CDR3 coding DNA: TGTGCCAGCAGTTTATCCTCACACATCATAGGGACTAATGAAAAACTGTTTTTT. The complete variable domain, with remaining parts taken from reference TRBV28 and TRBJ1-4, reads DVKVTQSSRYLVKRTGEKVFLECVQDMDHENMFWYRQDPGLGLRLIYFSYDVKMKEKGDIPEGYSVSREKKERFSLILESASTNQTSMYLCASSLSSHIIGTNEKLFFGSGTQLSVL.